This record concerns one TCR beta chain sequence. Its cognate antigen is unknown. TCRdb's copy holds only in-frame clones and misses some; the assay was immunoSEQ multiplex PCR. The sample carries more than 20,000 clones, roughly 82% recorded once. After removal of 7 bases from V and 4 bases from J, the junction contained 11 bases not matched to a gene. From germline, CDR1 is ENHRY and CDR2 SYGVKD. The length of the CDR3 is 15 residues. The record originates from a study of OX40 agonist ivuxolimab in advanced cancers. The study, taken as a whole, reports: CD4+ and CD8+ blood T cells expanded clonally by week 6 at 0.1 to 3.0 mg/kg.

V gene TRBV10-3 combines with J gene TRBJ1-1; TRBD1 matches at 8 bases. The clonotype originates from an adult with an advanced solid tumor such as melanoma, head and neck, liver or kidney cancer. The material sequenced was CD4+ or CD8+ T cells sorted from blood, taken in a trial of the OX40 agonist ivuxolimab. The CDR3 loop reads CAITRGRGGGTEAFF. DNA for the CDR3: TGTGCCATCACCAGGGGGCGGGGTGGGGGCACTGAAGCTTTCTTT.